This entry lists 20 T cell receptor beta chains sequenced from one sample in a study of cytomegalovirus exposure and HLA in healthy donors. Researchers ran the PCR with 60 Vbeta and 13 Jbeta primers. Assay used: immunoSEQ multiplex PCR; TCRdb lists only in-frame clones, some missing. This table has around 45,000 clones, around 74% appearing once. Specimen: PBMCs. The receptors derive from a young man in good health and CMV-seronegative.

This clone has more than one count but fewer than ten. The rearrangement uses TRBV25-1 and TRBJ2-1; tentatively, D is TRBD2 (6 bases). V was clipped by 2 bases and J by 9 bases, with 14 bases between them. The CDR3 has 14 residues. Germline V CDR1 and CDR2: MGHDK, SYGVNS. The CDR3 here is CASSEGGPLAEQFF. The DNA for the CDR3 is TGTGCCAGCAGTGAAGGAGGGCCCCTGGCTGAGCAGTTCTTC.

The sample holds one count of this clone. The rearrangement uses TRBV27 and TRBJ2-7; 9 nucleotides align to TRBD1. There are 15 residues in the CDR3. Per germline, CDR1 MNHEY and CDR2 SMNVEV (reference sequence). V lost 2 bases and J lost 4; bases outside the gene matches: 6. In DNA, the CDR3 is TGTGCCAGCAGTTTACCCGGGACAGGGCAGTACGAGCAGTACTTC. Protein product: CASSLPGTGQYEQYF.

The V gene is TRBV30, the J gene TRBJ2-5; TRBD1 agrees at 7 bases. CDR1 and CDR2 from the germline V gene are GTSNPN and SVGIG (reference sequence). The J segment lost 1 base and the V segment lost 4 bases, leaving 0 bases of the junction unmatched. CDR3 length: 12 residues. The CDR3 is CAWNRGQETQYF. CDR3 bases: TGTGCCTGGAACAGGGGCCAAGAGACCCAGTACTTC.

This clone was recorded once. The gene calls are TRBV30 and TRBJ1-2; 11 bases fit TRBD1. Germline V gene lookup returns CDR1 GTSNPN and CDR2 SVGIG (reference sequence). CDR3 length equals 16 residues. V trimming: 2 bases; J trimming: 5 bases; junction bases outside the gene matches: 10. CDR3 sequence: CAWSIWTGGGFYGYTF. Here the CDR3 DNA reads TGTGCCTGGAGTATATGGACAGGGGGCGGCTTTTATGGCTACACCTTC.

The rearrangement uses TRBV10-2 and TRBJ1-5; perhaps TRBD1 as D (6 bases). V was shortened by 5 bases and J by 5 bases, with 16 bases between the two germline ends. The CDR3 covers 15 residues. Germline V gene sequence: CDR1 WSHSY, CDR2 SAAADI. CDR3 sequence (DNA): TGCGCCAGCAGTCAACTACAGGGTGCTTATCAGCCCCAGCATTTT. This sequence encodes CASSQLQGAYQPQHF.

The chain recombines TRBV27 with TRBJ1-3; TRBD1 aligns across 7 bases. Germline V lookup: CDR1 MNHEY, CDR2 SMNVEV (reference sequence). The J segment lost 0 bases and the V segment lost 4 bases, leaving 12 bases of the junction unmatched. The CDR3 is 18 amino acids. DNA for the CDR3: TGTGCCAGCAGTTCATACAGGGACAGAAAGAGCTCTGGAAACACCATATATTTT. Amino acids: CASSSYRDRKSSGNTIYF.

The V call is TRBV2, the J call TRBJ1-1; TRBD1 agrees at 10 bases. In germline, CDR1 is SNHLY, CDR2 FYNNEI. J gave up 11 bases and V 6 bases, and 12 bases lay outside the gene matches. The CDR3 is 14 residues long. CDR3 region: CASSDDRGRGGAFF. The DNA of the CDR3 is TGTGCCAGCAGCGACGACAGGGGGCGCGGTGGGGCTTTCTTT.

This clone was observed a single time. J is TRBJ1-5 and V is TRBV10-2; D perhaps matches TRBD1 (5 bases). The V and J ends lost 10 bases and 3 bases respectively, with 16 bases between them. The CDR3 has 14 amino acids. Germline CDR1 and CDR2: WSHSY and SAAADI. The CDR3 loop is CAKTAGQINQPQHF. The CDR3 nucleotides are TGCGCCAAAACGGCTGGACAAATCAATCAGCCCCAGCATTTT.

The V and J genes are TRBV19 and TRBJ2-2; 13 nucleotides match TRBD2. CDR1 is LNHDA and CDR2 is SQIVND in the germline V gene (reference sequence). J was trimmed by 7 bases and V by 6 bases; bases with no gene match: 2. The CDR3 runs to 14 residues. The CDR3 protein is CASRGLAGLGELFF. Here the CDR3 DNA reads TGTGCCAGTAGGGGACTAGCGGGGCTCGGGGAGCTGTTTTTT.

The chain is built from TRBV18 and TRBJ2-7, with 8 nucleotides matching TRBD2. The germline CDR1 and CDR2 sequences are KGHSH and LQKENI. The CDR3 has 14 amino acids. V dropped 6 bases and J dropped 6; count of bases not matched to a gene: 10. This chain's CDR3 is CASSPSGRRGEQYF. The CDR3, as DNA: TGTGCCAGCTCCCCAAGCGGGAGAAGGGGCGAGCAGTACTTC. The full variable domain, in which reference TRBV18 and TRBJ2-7 provide the parts outside the CDR3, is NAGVMQNPRHLVRRRGQEARLRCSPMKGHSHVYWYRQLPEEGLKFMVYLQKENIIDESGMPKERFSAEFPKEGPSILRIQQVVRGDSAAYFCASSPSGRRGEQYFGPGTRLTVT.

This chain links TRBV29-1 with TRBJ2-2, with 12 positions matching TRBD1. This CDR3 is built from 14 residues. The germline V gene has CDR1 SQVTM and CDR2 ANQGSEA. After removal of 4 bases from V and 4 bases from J, the junction contained 1 base not matched to a gene. The CDR3 DNA sequence: TGCAGCGTTGTGGGACAGGGGGCCACCGGGGAGCTGTTTTTT. This encodes CSVVGQGATGELFF.

The chain links TRBV7-7 to TRBJ2-7; 7 nucleotides align to TRBD2. This CDR3 has 15 residues. Trimming took 3 bases from V and 0 from J; bases not matched to a gene: 5. Germline assignment: CDR1 SSHAT and CDR2 FNYEAQ (reference sequence). CDR3 sequence reads: CASSLASGTSYEQYF. The CDR3 DNA reads as TGTGCCAGCAGCTTGGCTAGCGGTACCTCCTACGAGCAGTACTTC.

About this clone: The DNA is left out, because the CDR3 cannot be placed on it with certainty; the CDR3 is given as TCRdb lists it. Other DNA sequences from this sample encode an identical CDR3 as well. V and J are TRBV7-2 and TRBJ1-1; the table's D call of TRBD1 was not tested on the DNA. Germline CDR1 and CDR2: SGHTA and FQGNSA. Termini included, the CDR3 measures 15 amino acids. The CDR3 region is CASSFGQGASTEAFF.

The gene calls are TRBV27 and TRBJ2-1; TRBD2 matches at 10 bases. The CDR3 is 16 amino acids. The ends lost 2 bases at V and 2 bases at J; junction bases unmatched: 3. CDR1 and CDR2 (germline): MNHEY, SMNVEV (reference sequence). In nucleotides, the CDR3 is TGTGCCAGCAGTTTAGGGCTAGCGGGAGCCTACAATGAGCAGTTCTTC. This translates into CASSLGLAGAYNEQFF.

Turning to this clone: Compared with germline, one end of the junction differs, possibly owing to a read error. The chain carries TRBV4-2 and TRBJ2-7, with 11 bases lining up with TRBD2. This CDR3 spans 15 amino acids. The germline V gene encodes CDR1 LGHNA and CDR2 YNFKEQ. This chain's CDR3 is CASSQGGTSGYEQYF. DNA for the CDR3: TGTGCCAGCAGTCAAGGGGGGACTAGCGGCTACGAGCAGTACTTC.

The CDR3 DNA reads TGCGCCAGCAGTGACTTACCTAGCGGGAGGGCCCGGGACAATGAGCAGTTCTTC. This gives the protein CASSDLPSGRARDNEQFF. The chain uses TRBV10-1 and TRBJ2-1, with 12 nucleotides matching TRBD2. This CDR3 has 18 residues. Germline CDR1 is WNHNN and CDR2 is SYGVQD (reference sequence). Germline trimming cut 3 bases from V and 5 bases from J; bases unmatched to any gene: 11.

This rearrangement joins TRBV27 to TRBJ2-7; the D gene is possibly TRBD2 (6 bases). V lost 3 bases to trimming and J lost 2 bases, with 11 bases between them. CDR3 length: 14 amino acids. Germline V lookup: CDR1 MNHEY, CDR2 SMNVEV (reference sequence). This CDR3 reads CASSLYSGTYEQYF. CDR3 sequence (DNA): TGTGCCAGCAGTTTGTATAGCGGAACCTACGAGCAGTACTTC.

The rearrangement links TRBV27 to TRBJ1-1, with 9 bases identical to TRBD1. The V segment lost 5 bases and the J segment 7 bases; nucleotides outside the gene matches: 5. Germline CDR1 reads MNHEY; CDR2 reads SMNVEV (reference sequence). The CDR3 length is 13 residues. DNA of the CDR3: TGTGCCAGCAGTCTCACAGGGGGCTTTGAAGCTTTCTTT. This codes for CASSLTGGFEAFF.

A few counts support this clone. This chain connects TRBV28 to TRBJ1-2, with a tentative D call TRBD1 (6 bases). CDR1 is MDHEN and CDR2 is SYDVKM in the germline V gene. V was shortened by 3 bases and J by 0 bases, with 20 bases between the two germline ends. This CDR3 comprises 18 residues. The CDR3 spells CASSLRRRTGRSNYGYTF. CDR3 DNA sequence: TGTGCCAGCAGTTTGCGAAGGCGAACAGGGCGTTCTAACTATGGCTACACCTTC.

The chain combines TRBV5-1 with TRBJ2-7; 9 nucleotides agree with TRBD1. Looked up from germline, CDR1 is SGHRS and CDR2 is YFSETQ. The length of the CDR3 is 15 residues. The junction had 8 bases not matched to a gene; V was cut back by 0 bases and J by 7 bases. DNA of the CDR3: TGCGCCAGCAGCTTGGATGGGACAGGGCACAGGGAGCAGTACTTC. Amino acids: CASSLDGTGHREQYF.